Given below is one T cell receptor (beta chain) in context. This clone's antigen is unknown. No much larger clone is present one base from it, and per-base qualities are unavailable. The data derive from a study of regulatory T cells in long-lasting Graves disease (dated by TCRdb to the early 2020s). Describing the broader study: Persistent Graves' disease meant more than 5 years of antithyroid drug treatment with TSH receptor autoantibodies that stayed positive. On average, persistent Graves' disease patients in the clinical cohort had been on antithyroid drugs for about 10.3 years. TCR sequencing covered some 13 persistent and approximately 20 newly diagnosed Graves' disease patients, 33 samples in total. Patients with persistent Graves' disease were compared with patients with newly diagnosed Graves' disease using TCR sequencing and RNA sequencing of peripheral blood. The study took place in China and was registered as a clinical trial.

From the germline V gene (reference sequence), CDR1 is GTSNPN and CDR2 is SVGIG. The trim is 2 bases for V and 7 bases for J, with a gap of 12 bases between the germline ends. From cysteine to phenylalanine, the CDR3 is 14 amino acids long. Only the CDR3 DNA is retained, 42 bases long and in frame from the first base. Library prep was done by multiplex PCR. TCRdb records Illumina HiSeq 4000 as the sequencer. TCR beta libraries were built with iRepertoire HTBI primers and Arm-PCR amplification of CDR3 regions. Gel purification was performed on PCR products prior to sequencing. The source study handled its data this way. Gene usage analysis of CDR3 amino acid clonotypes used the roughly 62 TRBV and 14 to 15 TRBJ segments found across samples. COPE and FqMerger were used to merge filtered high-quality paired reads into contigs. BLAST was used to align contigs to the IMGT TRBV, TRBD and TRBJ reference genes, and CDR3 was defined following IMGT. Highly expanded clones were defined as clonotypes with a frequency above 0.1%. Shannon entropy served as the measure of repertoire diversity, while the Gini coefficient captured V-J evenness. A clonotype found in more than one individual was treated as public. In-frame beta chains were kept once TCRdb had trimmed the public reads at Q25 with fastp and called clones with MiXCR. One record per CDR3 amino acid sequence lists the most common genes and DNA. It is TCRdb's table, rather than the study itself, that gives the V and J calls and clone size. The sample records 350,000 to 450,000 distinct CDR3 sequences, around 20% of which are singletons. Together, the top ten hold approximately 15% of the sample.

Overall study outcomes, separate from this receptor: The study examined only peripheral blood because the primary lesion, thyroid tissue, could not be accessed. Persistent disease showed preferential use of TRBV28, TRBJ1-2 and TRBJ2-5, whereas newly diagnosed disease favored TRBV20-1 and TRBJ2-1. Sequencing and analysis were limited to the TCR beta chain. The authors noted that the small sample size was a limitation that may lower accuracy. Compared with newly diagnosed patients, patients with persistent Graves' disease had lower TCR Shannon entropy and fewer highly expanded clones, which suggests clonal expansion. A larger number of public clonotypes was shared among persistent patients (approximately 2,600) than among newly diagnosed patients (around 890).

The sample's time point label is to be understood as: persistent/refractory GD, antithyroid drugs over 5 years with positive TRAb. For both TCR sequencing and RNA sequencing, RNA was extracted from PBMCs using TRIzol. The diagnosis of Graves' disease was made according to American Thyroid Association guidelines. Recruitment of patients was carried out at an endocrinology department in Xi'an, China. Each patient gave approximately 10 milliliters of peripheral blood, collected in an EDTA anticoagulant tube. Ficoll Paque Plus density gradient separation was used to isolate PBMCs, and no further T cell sorting was done. An Agilent 2100 Bioanalyzer and agarose gel were used to check RNA quality, while a NanoDrop 2000 measured RNA concentration.

This clonotype originated in a female donor with Graves disease. The sequence is built from TRBV30 and TRBJ1-6; TRBD1 is possibly the D segment (5 matching bases). This sample comprised peripheral blood mononuclear cells (PBMCs), obtained when the disease was refractory, from a patient treated with antithyroid drugs. The CDR3 corresponds to CAWSRGEGNSPLHF. In nucleotide form, the sequence is TGTGCCTGGAGTAGGGGAGAAGGAAATTCACCCCTCCACTTT.